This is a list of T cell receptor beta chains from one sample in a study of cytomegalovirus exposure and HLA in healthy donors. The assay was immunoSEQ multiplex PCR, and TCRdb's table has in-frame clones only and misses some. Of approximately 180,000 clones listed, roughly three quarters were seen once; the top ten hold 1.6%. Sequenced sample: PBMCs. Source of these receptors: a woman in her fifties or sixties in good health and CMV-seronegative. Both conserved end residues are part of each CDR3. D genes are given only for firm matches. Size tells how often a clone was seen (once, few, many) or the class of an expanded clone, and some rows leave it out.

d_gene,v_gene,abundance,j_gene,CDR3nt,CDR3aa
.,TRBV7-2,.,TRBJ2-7,TGTGCCAGCAGCCGATCCCCAGGACAGACTTCCTACGAGCAGTACTTC,CASSRSPGQTSYEQYF
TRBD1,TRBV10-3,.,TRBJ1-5,TGTGCCATCGGGGGACAGGGAGGCAATCAGCCCCAGCATTTT,CAIGGQGGNQPQHF
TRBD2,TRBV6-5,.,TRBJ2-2,TGTGCCAGCAGTTACTTGACTAGCGGGAGACCCGGGGAGCTGTTTTTT,CASSYLTSGRPGELFF
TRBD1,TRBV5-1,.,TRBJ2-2,TGCGCCAGCAGCCCGACGGGACAGGGTATCGGGGAGCTGTTTTTT,CASSPTGQGIGELFF
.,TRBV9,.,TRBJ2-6,TGTGCCAGCAACCCAGGGGCGTCTGGGGCCAACGTCCTGACTTTC,CASNPGASGANVLTF
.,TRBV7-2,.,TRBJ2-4,TGTGCCAGCAGCTTAGAGGCAGGGGTGAAAAACATTCAGTACTTC,CASSLEAGVKNIQYF
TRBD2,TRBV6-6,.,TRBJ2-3,TGTGCCAGCAGTTACGCCGGGGGGACTAGCACAGATACGCAGTATTTT,CASSYAGGTSTDTQYF
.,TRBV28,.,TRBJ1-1,TGTGCCCACGCTGGGGGCTGGAGGACTGAAGCTTTCTTT,CAHAGGWRTEAFF
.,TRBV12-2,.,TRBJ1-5,TGTGCAAGTCGCTTGCCCGTAATTTCAGGGGGAAGGAGTAAGGGGCAGCCCCAGCATTTT,CASRLPVISGGRSKGQPQHF
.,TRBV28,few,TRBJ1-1,TGTGCCAGCCCAAGCAACACTGAAGCTTTCTTT,CASPSNTEAFF
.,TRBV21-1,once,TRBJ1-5,TGTGCCAGTATCCCCTCCGTGACAGGGGATCCGCAGCCCCAGCATTTT,CASIPSVTGDPQPQHF
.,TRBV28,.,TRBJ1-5,TGTGCCAGCAGTACTCGTGGGCCCCAGCATTTT,CASSTRGPQHF
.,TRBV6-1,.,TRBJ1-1,TGTGCCAGCACCCGGGGGGGGACTGAAGCTTTCTTT,CASTRGGTEAFF
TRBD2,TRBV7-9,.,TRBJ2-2,TGTGCCAGCACGAGGGGCGGGGGGATCCCCCCTAACACCGGGGAGCTGTTTTTT,CASTRGGGIPPNTGELFF
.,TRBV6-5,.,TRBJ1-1,TGTGCCAGCAGCCACGGACATGGAACTTTCTTT,CASSHGHGTFF
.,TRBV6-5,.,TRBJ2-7,TGTGCCACCTATTCCCCTTTCGGGTACGAGCAGTACTTC,CATYSPFGYEQYF
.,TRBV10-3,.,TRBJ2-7,TGTGCCATCAGCGGGTCCCTCAGCTCCTACGAGCAGTACTTC,CAISGSLSSYEQYF
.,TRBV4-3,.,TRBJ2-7,TGCGCCAGCAGCCAAGATCGGACTACCCCCTACGAGCAGTACTTC,CASSQDRTTPYEQYF
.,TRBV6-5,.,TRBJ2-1,TGTGCCAGCCTAGGGGGGGCCTTCCACAATGAGCAGTTCTTC,CASLGGAFHNEQFF
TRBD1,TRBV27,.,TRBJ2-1,TGTGCCAGCAGGTTTTATCCGGGACAGGGGGCATATGAGCAGTTCTTC,CASRFYPGQGAYEQFF
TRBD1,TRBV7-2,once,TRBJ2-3,TGTGCCAGCAGCCGGGGACAGGGGGCGTTTGCGGATACGCAGTATTTT,CASSRGQGAFADTQYF
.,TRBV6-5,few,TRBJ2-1,TGTGCCAGCACCACAGGACCCCAGAATGAGCAGTTCTTC,CASTTGPQNEQFF
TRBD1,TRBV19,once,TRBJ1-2,TGTGCCAGTAGTATTAAAGGACAGGGGAGCTATGGCTACACCTTC,CASSIKGQGSYGYTF
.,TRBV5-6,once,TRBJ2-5,TGTGCCAGCAGCTTGGAGATGCAGGGTACCCAAGAGACCCAGTACTTC,CASSLEMQGTQETQYF
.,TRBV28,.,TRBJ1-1,TGTGCCAGCAGTTCACAGGGGAACACTGAAGCTTTCTTT,CASSSQGNTEAFF
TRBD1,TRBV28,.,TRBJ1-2,TGTGCCAGCAGTAATCCGACAGGGGCAACAGCTAACTATGGCTACACCTTC,CASSNPTGATANYGYTF
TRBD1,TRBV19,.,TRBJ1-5,TGTGCCAGTAACAAAGACAGGGACAATCAGCCCCAGCATTTT,CASNKDRDNQPQHF
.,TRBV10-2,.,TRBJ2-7,TGCGCCAGCAGGGGTATGGGTCAGGGCTACGAGCAGTACTTC,CASRGMGQGYEQYF
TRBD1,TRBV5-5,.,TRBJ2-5,TGTGCCAGCAGCTTGGGTGGGAATTTAGACTACAGGGGAGAGACCCAGTACTTC,CASSLGGNLDYRGETQYF
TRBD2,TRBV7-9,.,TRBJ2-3,TGTGCCAGCAGCGGACGACTAGCGGGAGGAGATACGCAGTATTTT,CASSGRLAGGDTQYF
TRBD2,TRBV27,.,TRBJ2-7,TGTGCCAGCAGTTCCCCGGGGGGGAGAGCGGGAGGTCGCGAGCAGTACTTC,CASSSPGGRAGGREQYF
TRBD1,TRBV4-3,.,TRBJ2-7,TGCGCCAGCAGCCAAGAGACAGGGTCCCTCGGCGAGCAGTACTTC,CASSQETGSLGEQYF
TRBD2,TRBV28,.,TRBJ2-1,TGTGCCAGCAGTCGGGGAGGGCAACACAATGAGCAGTTCTTC,CASSRGGQHNEQFF
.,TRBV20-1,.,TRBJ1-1,TGCAGTGCTAGGACGGGGAATGAAGCTTTCTTT,CSARTGNEAFF
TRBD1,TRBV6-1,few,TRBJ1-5,TGTGCCAGCAGTGCCGGGACAGGCAATCAGCCCCAGCATTTT,CASSAGTGNQPQHF